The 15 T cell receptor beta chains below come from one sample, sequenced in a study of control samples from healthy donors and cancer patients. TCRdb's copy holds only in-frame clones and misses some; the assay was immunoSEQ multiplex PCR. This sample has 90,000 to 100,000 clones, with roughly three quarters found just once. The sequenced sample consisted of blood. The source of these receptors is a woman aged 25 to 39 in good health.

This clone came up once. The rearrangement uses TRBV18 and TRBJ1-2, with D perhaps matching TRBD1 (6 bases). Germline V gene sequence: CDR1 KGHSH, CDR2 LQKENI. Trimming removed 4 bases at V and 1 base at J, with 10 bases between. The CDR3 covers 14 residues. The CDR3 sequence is CASSQGQSNYGYTF. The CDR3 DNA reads TGTGCCAGCTCACAAGGACAGAGTAACTATGGCTACACCTTC.

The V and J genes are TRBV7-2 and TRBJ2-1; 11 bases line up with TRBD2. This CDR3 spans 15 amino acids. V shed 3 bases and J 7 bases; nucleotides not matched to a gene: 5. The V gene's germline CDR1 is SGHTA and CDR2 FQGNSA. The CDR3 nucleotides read TGTGCCAGCAGCTTGACTAGCGGGGTTGGGAATGAGCAGTTCTTC. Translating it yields CASSLTSGVGNEQFF. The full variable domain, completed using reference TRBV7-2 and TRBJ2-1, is GAGVSQSPSNKVTEKGKDVELRCDPISGHTALYWYRQSLGQGLEFLIYFQGNSAPDKSGLPSDRFSAERTGGSVSTLTIQRTQQEDSAVYLCASSLTSGVGNEQFFGPGTRLTVL.

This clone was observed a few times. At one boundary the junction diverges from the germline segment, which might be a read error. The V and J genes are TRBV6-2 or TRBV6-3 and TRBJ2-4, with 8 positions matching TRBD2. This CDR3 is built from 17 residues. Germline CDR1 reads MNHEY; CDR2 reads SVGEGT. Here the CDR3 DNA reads TGTGCCAGCAGTGATCTCCCCGGTTATAGCGGGGATAACATTCAGTACTTT. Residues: CASSDLPGYSGDNIQYF.

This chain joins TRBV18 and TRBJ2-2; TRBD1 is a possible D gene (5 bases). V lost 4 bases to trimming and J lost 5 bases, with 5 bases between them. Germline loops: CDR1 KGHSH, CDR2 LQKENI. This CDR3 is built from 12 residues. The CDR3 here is CASSHRTGELFF. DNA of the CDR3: TGTGCCAGCTCACACAGGACCGGGGAGCTGTTTTTT. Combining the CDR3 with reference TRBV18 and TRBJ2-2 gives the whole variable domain NAGVMQNPRHLVRRRGQEARLRCSPMKGHSHVYWYRQLPEEGLKFMVYLQKENIIDESGMPKERFSAEFPKEGPSILRIQQVVRGDSAAYFCASSHRTGELFFGEGSRLTVL.

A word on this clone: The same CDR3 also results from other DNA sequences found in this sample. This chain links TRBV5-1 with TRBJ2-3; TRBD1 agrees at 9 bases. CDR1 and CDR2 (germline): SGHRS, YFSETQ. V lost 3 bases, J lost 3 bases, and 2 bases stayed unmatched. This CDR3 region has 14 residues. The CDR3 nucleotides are TGCGCCAGCAGCTCGGGACAGGGTACAGATACGCAGTATTTT. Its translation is CASSSGQGTDTQYF. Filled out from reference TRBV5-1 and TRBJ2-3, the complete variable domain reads KAGVTQTPRYLIKTRGQQVTLSCSPISGHRSVSWYQQTPGQGLQFLFEYFSETQRNKGNFPGRFSGRQFSNSRSEMNVSTLELGDSALYLCASSSGQGTDTQYFGPGTRLTVL.

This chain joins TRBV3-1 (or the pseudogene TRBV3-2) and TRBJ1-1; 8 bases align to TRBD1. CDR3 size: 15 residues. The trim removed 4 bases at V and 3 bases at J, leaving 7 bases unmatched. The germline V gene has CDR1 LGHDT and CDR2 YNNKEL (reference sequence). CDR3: CASSPLQGGYTEAFF. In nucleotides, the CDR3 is TGTGCCAGCAGCCCCTTACAGGGGGGATACACTGAAGCTTTCTTT.

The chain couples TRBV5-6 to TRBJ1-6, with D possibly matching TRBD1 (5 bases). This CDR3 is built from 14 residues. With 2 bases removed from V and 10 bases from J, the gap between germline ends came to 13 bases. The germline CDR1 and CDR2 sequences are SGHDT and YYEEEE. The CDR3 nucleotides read TGTGCCAGCAGCTTTGGGGGAGCAGGCTCACCCCTCCACTTT. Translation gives CASSFGGAGSPLHF. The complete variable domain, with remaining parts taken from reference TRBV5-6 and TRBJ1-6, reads DAGVTQSPTHLIKTRGQQVTLRCSPKSGHDTVSWYQQALGQGPQFIFQYYEEEERQRGNFPDRFSGHQFPNYSSELNVNALLLGDSALYLCASSFGGAGSPLHFGNGTRLTVT.

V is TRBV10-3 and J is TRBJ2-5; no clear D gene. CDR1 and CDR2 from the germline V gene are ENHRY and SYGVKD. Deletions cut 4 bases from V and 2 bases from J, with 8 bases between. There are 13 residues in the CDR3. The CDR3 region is CAISGQTQETQYF. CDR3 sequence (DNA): TGTGCCATCAGTGGGCAGACTCAAGAGACCCAGTACTTC.

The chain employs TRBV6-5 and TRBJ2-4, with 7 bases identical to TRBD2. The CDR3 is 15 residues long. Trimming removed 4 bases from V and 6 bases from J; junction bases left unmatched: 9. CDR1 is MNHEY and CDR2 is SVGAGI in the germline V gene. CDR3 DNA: TGTGCCAGCAGTTCCTCGACGGGGGGAATAAACATTCAGTACTTC. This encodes CASSSSTGGINIQYF.

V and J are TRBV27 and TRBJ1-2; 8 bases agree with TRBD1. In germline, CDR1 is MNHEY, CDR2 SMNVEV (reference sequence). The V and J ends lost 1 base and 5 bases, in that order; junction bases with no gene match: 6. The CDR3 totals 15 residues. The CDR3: CASSLYPGQGYGYTF. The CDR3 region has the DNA TGTGCCAGCAGTTTATACCCCGGACAGGGATATGGCTACACCTTC.

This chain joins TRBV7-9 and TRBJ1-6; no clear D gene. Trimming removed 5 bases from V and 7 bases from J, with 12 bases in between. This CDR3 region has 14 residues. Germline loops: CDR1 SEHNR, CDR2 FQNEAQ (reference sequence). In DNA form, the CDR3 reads TGTGCCAGCAGCCCGGATTCGGGGAATTCACCCCTCCACTTT. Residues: CASSPDSGNSPLHF. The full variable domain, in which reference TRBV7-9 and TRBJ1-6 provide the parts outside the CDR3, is DTGVSQNPRHKITKRGQNVTFRCDPISEHNRLYWYRQTLGQGPEFLTYFQNEAQLEKSRLLSDRFSAERPKGSFSTLEIQRTEQGDSAMYLCASSPDSGNSPLHFGNGTRLTVT.

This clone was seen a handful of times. DNA of the CDR3: TGTGCCAGCAGTTTGCTGGAGTTCTATGGCTACACCTTC. It codes for CASSLLEFYGYTF. The V and J genes are TRBV12-3 or TRBV12-4 and TRBJ1-2; D gene uncertain. V gave up 3 bases and J gave up 4 bases, with 9 bases separating them. The CDR3 contains 13 residues.

CDR3 sequence (DNA): TGTGCCAGCAGGCTAGAGGGGAGTTACAATGAGCAGTTCTTC. It codes for CASRLEGSYNEQFF. J is TRBJ2-1 and V is TRBV5-4; D is tentatively TRBD1 or TRBD2 (5 bases each). Per the germline V gene, CDR1 is SGHNT and CDR2 is YYREEE (reference sequence). V dropped 5 bases and J dropped 4 bases, with 13 bases sitting between them. CDR3 size: 14 residues.

The CDR3, as DNA: TGTGCCAGCAGCTTAGCGCCGGGGGGGCACACAGATACGCAGTATTTT. Its translation: CASSLAPGGHTDTQYF. The chain has TRBV7-3 and TRBJ2-3, with 8 bases that match TRBD2. Germline V CDR1 and CDR2: SGHTA, FQGTGA. The V gene end was trimmed by 2 bases and the J gene end by 2 bases; junction bases not matched to a gene: 6. CDR3 length: 16 residues.

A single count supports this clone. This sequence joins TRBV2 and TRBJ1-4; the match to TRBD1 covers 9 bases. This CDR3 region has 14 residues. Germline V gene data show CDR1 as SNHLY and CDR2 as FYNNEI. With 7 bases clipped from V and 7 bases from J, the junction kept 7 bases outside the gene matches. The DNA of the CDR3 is TGTGCCAGCAATTCGGGGACAGGGTTTGAAAAACTGTTTTTT. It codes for CASNSGTGFEKLFF.